This T cell receptor (beta chain) is from a study of T cell clonotyping in hematopoietic cell transplantation. Study-level findings and limits: Graft donor and pretransplant recipient Inverse Simpson Index values predicted broader posttransplant TCR diversity. At the given depth, recipient repertoires were over 95% de novo clonotypes. CD4 and CD8 repertoire contributions could not be separated without sorting. After transplant, recipient diversity fell while pathologically expanded clonotypes grew through day 180.

As concerns this clone: The antigen remains unidentified.

The data were produced by immunoSEQ multiplex PCR, yet TCRdb's version contains in-frame clones alone and is incomplete. The table has roughly 44,000 clones, 95% seen once. CDR1 and CDR2 (germline): LNHDA, SQIVND (reference sequence). This CDR3 has 16 residues. V lost 9 bases to trimming and J lost 3 bases, with 20 bases between them. The chain carries TRBV19 and TRBJ2-2, with TRBD2 as a possible D gene (7 bases). This clonotype was obtained from a man aged 25-45 years in good health. Some clones in this sample may be carry-over from other donors' samples. Sequenced input: peripheral blood mononuclear cells. The CDR3 loop reads CASRPAGARDTGELFF. Here the CDR3 DNA reads TGTGCCAGCCGACCGGCGGGGGCAAGGGACACCGGGGAGCTGTTTTTT.